One and the same sample provided the 16 T cell receptor beta chains below, sequenced in a study of T cells in localized non-small cell lung cancer. Method: immunoSEQ multiplex PCR; TCRdb's copy keeps in-frame clones and lacks some. The data show tens of thousands of clones, 80% to 90% seen once. The specimen was peripheral blood, collected before any cancer treatment. Receptor source: a man aged 35 to 70 with stage I lung adenocarcinoma.

This chain joins TRBV7-2 and TRBJ2-7, with 9 bases lining up with TRBD2. V was pared by 8 bases and J by 4 bases, with 6 bases of the junction left unmatched. Germline V gene lookup returns CDR1 SGHTA and CDR2 FQGNSA. The CDR3 has 13 residues. CDR3 loop: CASASGRSYEQYF. The CDR3 DNA reads as TGTGCCAGCGCAAGCGGGAGGAGTTACGAGCAGTACTTC. Supplemented by reference TRBV7-2 and TRBJ2-7, the full variable domain reads GAGVSQSPSNKVTEKGKDVELRCDPISGHTALYWYRQSLGQGLEFLIYFQGNSAPDKSGLPSDRFSAERTGGSVSTLTIQRTQQEDSAVYLCASASGRSYEQYFGPGTRLTVT.

A few counts support this clone. J is TRBJ2-1 and V is TRBV6-1, with D hard to call. Germline lookup yields CDR1 MNHNS and CDR2 SASEGT. Deletions cut 6 bases from V and 3 bases from J, with 6 bases between. This CDR3 is built from 12 residues. CDR3 in DNA: TGTGCCAGCAGCGCCAACTACAATGAGCAGTTCTTC. Protein product: CASSANYNEQFF.

The V gene is TRBV11-2, the J gene TRBJ2-3; the D gene is possibly TRBD1 (5 bases). CDR1 and CDR2 (germline): SGHAT, FQNNGV. V lost 3 bases and J lost 4, with 8 bases in between. This CDR3 spans 13 amino acids. CDR3 nucleotides: TGTGCCAGCAGCTTTGAAGGGGCAGATACGCAGTATTTT. Its translation: CASSFEGADTQYF.

The rearrangement joins TRBV7-9 to TRBJ2-2, with TRBD2 matching over 9 bases. CDR1 and CDR2 from the germline V gene are SEHNR and FQNEAQ (reference sequence). This CDR3 contains 16 residues. V was pared by 0 bases and J by 4 bases, with 3 bases of the junction left unmatched. CDR3 sequence (DNA): TGTGCCAGCAGCTTAGCCCGACTAGCGGTCACCGGGGAGCTGTTTTTT. It translates to CASSLARLAVTGELFF.

This clone has a handful of counts. The chain employs TRBV18 and TRBJ2-1; possibly TRBD1 or TRBD2 for D (5 bases each). CDR3 length equals 15 residues. CDR1 KGHSH and CDR2 LQKENI come from the germline V gene. The ends were cut back, 0 bases at V and 5 bases at J, with 11 bases in the middle. The CDR3 protein is CASSPPGPFNNEQFF. The CDR3 DNA reads as TGTGCCAGCTCACCACCGGGACCTTTTAACAATGAGCAGTTCTTC. Based on the CDR3 plus reference TRBV18 and TRBJ2-1, the full variable domain is NAGVMQNPRHLVRRRGQEARLRCSPMKGHSHVYWYRQLPEEGLKFMVYLQKENIIDESGMPKERFSAEFPKEGPSILRIQQVVRGDSAAYFCASSPPGPFNNEQFFGPGTRLTVL.

This chain links TRBV6-5 with TRBJ1-1; no definite D call. Per the germline V gene, CDR1 is MNHEY and CDR2 is SVGAGI. The V end was cut by 0 bases, the J end by 1 base, with 12 bases between. The CDR3 is 16 amino acids. The CDR3 spells CASSYSSWYQNTEAFF. CDR3 nucleotides: TGTGCCAGCAGTTACTCGTCGTGGTACCAGAACACTGAAGCTTTCTTT.

The chain employs TRBV4-2 and TRBJ2-1; D gene unclear. V lost 0 bases to trimming and J lost 10 bases, with 10 bases between them. The germline V gene has CDR1 LGHNA and CDR2 YNFKEQ. The CDR3 runs to 13 residues. CDR3 nucleotides: TGTGCCAGCAGCCAAGATTCCCGAAACGAGCAGTTCTTC. This sequence encodes CASSQDSRNEQFF.

V and J are TRBV6-1 and TRBJ1-2; the D gene is possibly TRBD1 (5 bases). Deletions cut 5 bases from V and 4 bases from J, with 8 bases between. The CDR3 length is 12 residues. Germline lookup yields CDR1 MNHNS and CDR2 SASEGT. CDR3 amino acids: CASSFDSYGYTF. In DNA, the CDR3 is TGTGCCAGCAGTTTCGACAGCTATGGCTACACCTTC.

This chain links TRBV6-1 with TRBJ1-5, with D hard to call. V lost 6 bases and J 7 bases, leaving 13 bases between the germline ends. Germline values: CDR1 MNHNS, CDR2 SASEGT. CDR3 length equals 13 residues. CDR3 residues: CASRLQLEQPQHF. The CDR3 DNA is TGTGCCAGCAGGCTCCAGCTTGAGCAGCCCCAGCATTTT.

The V call is TRBV21-1, the J call TRBJ2-1; the tabulated D call, TRBD1, remains unverified against the DNA. TRBV21-1 is classified as a pseudogene. CDR3 size: 19 residues. CDR3 sequence reads: CASSLNRGRVYLGTYEQFF. The CDR3 DNA sequence: TGTGCCAGCAGCTTAAACAGGGGAAGAGTCTACCTGGGGACCTATGAGCAGTTCTTC.

This clone was counted between two and nine times. The chain uses TRBV28 and TRBJ1-2, with 10 bases matching TRBD1. CDR3 length: 13 amino acids. Germline V gene data show CDR1 as MDHEN and CDR2 as SYDVKM. Trimming took 8 bases from V and 7 from J; bases not matched to a gene: 7. CDR3 coding DNA: TGTGCCAGCGCGGAGGGACAGGGGTCTGGCTACACCTTC. This sequence encodes CASAEGQGSGYTF.

This sequence joins TRBV6-1 and TRBJ2-1, with TRBD2 matching over 8 bases. With 7 bases clipped from V and 7 bases from J, the junction kept 9 bases outside the gene matches. Per the germline V gene, CDR1 is MNHNS and CDR2 is SASEGT. The CDR3 sequence is 14 residues long. DNA of the CDR3: TGTGCCAGCATTCTTCTCGGGACTAGAAATGAGCAGTTCTTC. It specifies CASILLGTRNEQFF.

CDR3 in amino acids: CASSQDWGVLETQYF. In nucleotides, the CDR3 is TGTGCCAGCAGCCAAGACTGGGGGGTGTTGGAGACCCAGTACTTC. This sequence joins TRBV14 and TRBJ2-5; a possible D gene is TRBD2 (6 bases). V gave up 0 bases and J gave up 5 bases, with 13 bases separating them. In germline, CDR1 is SGHDN, CDR2 FVKESK. The CDR3 consists of 15 residues.

CDR3 in amino acids: CASSLLAGYEQYF. CDR3 bases: TGTGCCAGCAGCCTCCTAGCGGGGTACGAGCAGTACTTC. This chain joins TRBV7-2 and TRBJ2-7, with 9 nucleotides matching TRBD2. CDR3 size: 13 residues. Germline V gene lookup returns CDR1 SGHTA and CDR2 FQGNSA. J was trimmed by 4 bases and V by 5 bases; bases with no gene match: 3. Full variable domain (outside the CDR3, taken from reference TRBV7-2 and TRBJ2-7): GAGVSQSPSNKVTEKGKDVELRCDPISGHTALYWYRQSLGQGLEFLIYFQGNSAPDKSGLPSDRFSAERTGGSVSTLTIQRTQQEDSAVYLCASSLLAGYEQYFGPGTRLTVT.

This chain connects TRBV9 to TRBJ2-2; D not certain. The CDR3 sequence is 12 residues long. V lost 0 bases and J 4 bases, leaving 1 base between the germline ends. Per germline, CDR1 SGDLS and CDR2 YYNGEE. In DNA, the CDR3 is TGTGCCAGCAGCGTAGCCACCGGGGAGCTGTTTTTT. It specifies CASSVATGELFF.

There are a few counts of this clone. The V gene is TRBV19, the J gene TRBJ1-1; a possible D gene is TRBD1 (6 bases). The V end was cut by 3 bases, the J end by 8 bases, with 10 bases between. Germline CDR1 and CDR2: LNHDA and SQIVND (reference sequence). There are 12 residues in the CDR3. Here the CDR3 DNA reads TGTGCCAGTAGTATTAGGGGGACAGAAGCTTTCTTT. It codes for CASSIRGTEAFF.